This paragraph reports one T cell receptor beta chain. Which antigen it targets is not known. Per-base quality was not reported, and no clone a single base away is much larger than it. This sample is drawn from a study of blood T cell repertoires in COVID-19 (dated by TCRdb to 2019 to 2021). General notes on the study: Samples from collaborators originated in the United States, Italy and Spain and spanned both the acute and convalescent phases of COVID-19. Sample metadata almost always included a de-identified subject ID, COVID-19 status, age in years and sex. Deeply sampled blood TCRbeta repertoires from subjects exposed to, actively infected with, or recovered from COVID-19 were included in the dataset. The prospective study material was composed of cDNA or gDNA derived from T cells, B-cell-depleted T cells, or PBMCs. A freely available public database, intended as a resource for researchers studying the immune response to SARS-CoV-2, is where the repertoires were released. Where HLA class I and class II types were available, the types were taken from metadata supplied by the sample provider, not from assay-based typing. Samples were obtained from the ongoing ImmuneRACE study (first 160 participants) and from approximately 1,200 subjects provided by 6 global collaborators.

CDR1 and CDR2 (SGHRS, YFSETQ) derive from the germline V gene. The CDR3, cysteine through phenylalanine, is 15 amino acids long. Only the CDR3 DNA is retained, 45 bases long and in frame from the first base. V is pruned by 4 bases and J by 2 bases, leaving 8 bases of the junction without a gene match. The collaborating institutions used their own protocols to collect whole blood in K2EDTA tubes. Collaborator samples were shipped for TCRbeta analysis as frozen whole blood, isolated PBMCs, or DNA extracted from either sample type. TCRbeta CDR3 regions were amplified from genomic DNA by means of the immunoSEQ Assay, a bias-controlled multiplex PCR. Per the source publication's procedure: The number of nucleated cells in each sample was estimated from the amplification of reference gene primers within the assay. To quantify the absolute abundance of each unique TCRbeta CDR3 rearrangement, sequence reads were collapsed and filtered. For each sample, productive Simpson clonality was calculated by taking the square root of Simpson's diversity index across productive rearrangements. TCRdb limited this immuneACCESS table to in-frame rearrangements with V and J called. A share of clones is missing; checked studies link under half to unresolved V genes, and the rest is unexplained. The D gene and trimming were derived from the DNA, and the V and J assignments and clone size from that table. For this sample there are tens of thousands of clones; approximately 85% appear just once. 6.5% of the sample comes from the top ten.

What the study reported, not specific to this receptor: Clinical and demographic metadata were provided uncurated, with the amount varying by source and participant.

The source material was peripheral blood. The chain is encoded by TRBV5-1 joined to TRBJ2-7; TRBD2 matches 8 bases in the middle. The receptor's source is a man aged 60-69 years with acute or convalescent COVID-19. In nucleotides, the sequence is TGCGCCAGCAGCCCGGTCTTTAGCGGGACCTACGAGCAGTACTTC. Translated, it gives CASSPVFSGTYEQYF.